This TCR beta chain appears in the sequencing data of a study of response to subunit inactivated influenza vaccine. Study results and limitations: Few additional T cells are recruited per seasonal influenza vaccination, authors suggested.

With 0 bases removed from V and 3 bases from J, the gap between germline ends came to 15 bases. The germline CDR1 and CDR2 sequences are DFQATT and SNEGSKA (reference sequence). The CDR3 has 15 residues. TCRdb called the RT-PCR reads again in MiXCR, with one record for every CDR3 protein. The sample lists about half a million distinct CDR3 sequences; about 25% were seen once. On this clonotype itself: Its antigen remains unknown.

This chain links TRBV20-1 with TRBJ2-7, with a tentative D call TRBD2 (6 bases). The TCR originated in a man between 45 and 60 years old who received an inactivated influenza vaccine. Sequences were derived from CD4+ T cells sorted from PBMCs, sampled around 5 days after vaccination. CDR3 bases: TGCAGTGCTAGAGACGCGGGACGGAAGATCTACGAGCAGTACTTC. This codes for CSARDAGRKIYEQYF.